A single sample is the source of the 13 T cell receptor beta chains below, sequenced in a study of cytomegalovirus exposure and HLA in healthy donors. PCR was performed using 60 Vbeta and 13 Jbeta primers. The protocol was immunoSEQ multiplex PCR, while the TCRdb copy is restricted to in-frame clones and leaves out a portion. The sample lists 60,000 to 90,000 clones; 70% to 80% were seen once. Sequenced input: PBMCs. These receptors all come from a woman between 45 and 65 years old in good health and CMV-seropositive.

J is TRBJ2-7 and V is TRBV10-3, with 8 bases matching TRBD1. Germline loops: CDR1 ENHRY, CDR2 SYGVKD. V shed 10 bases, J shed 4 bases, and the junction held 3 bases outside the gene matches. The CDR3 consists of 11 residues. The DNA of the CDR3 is TGTGCCACGGGACAGGAATACGAGCAGTACTTC. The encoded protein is CATGQEYEQYF.

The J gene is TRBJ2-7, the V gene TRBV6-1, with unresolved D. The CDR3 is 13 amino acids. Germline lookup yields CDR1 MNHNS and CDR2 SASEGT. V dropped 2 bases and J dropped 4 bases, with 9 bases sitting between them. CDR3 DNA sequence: TGTGCCAGCAGTGAATTCCCTAATTACGAGCAGTACTTC. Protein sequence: CASSEFPNYEQYF.

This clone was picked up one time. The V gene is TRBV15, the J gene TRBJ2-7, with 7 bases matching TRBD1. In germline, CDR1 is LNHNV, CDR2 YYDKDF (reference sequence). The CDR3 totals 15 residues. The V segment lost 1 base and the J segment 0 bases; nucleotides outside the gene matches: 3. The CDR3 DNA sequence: TGTGCCACCAGCAGAGGGGACAGCTCCTCCTACGAGCAGTACTTC. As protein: CATSRGDSSSYEQYF.

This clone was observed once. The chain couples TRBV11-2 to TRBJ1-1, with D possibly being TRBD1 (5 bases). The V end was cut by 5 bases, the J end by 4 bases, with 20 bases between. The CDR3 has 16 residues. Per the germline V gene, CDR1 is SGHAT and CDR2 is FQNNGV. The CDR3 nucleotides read TGTGCCAGCAGCCCTGTGGGATGGAGGGGTACCACTGAAGCTTTCTTT. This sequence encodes CASSPVGWRGTTEAFF.

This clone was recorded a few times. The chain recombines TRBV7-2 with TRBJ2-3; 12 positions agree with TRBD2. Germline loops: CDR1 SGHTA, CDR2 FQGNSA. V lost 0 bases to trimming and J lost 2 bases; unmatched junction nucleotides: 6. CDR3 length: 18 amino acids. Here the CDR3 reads CASSLALLAGGTTDTQYF. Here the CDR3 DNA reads TGTGCCAGCAGCTTAGCTCTCCTAGCGGGGGGGACCACAGATACGCAGTATTTT.

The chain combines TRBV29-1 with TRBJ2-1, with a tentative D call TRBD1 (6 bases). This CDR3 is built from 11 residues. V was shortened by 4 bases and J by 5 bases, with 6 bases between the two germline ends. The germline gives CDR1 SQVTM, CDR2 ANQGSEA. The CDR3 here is CSVGQDNEQFF. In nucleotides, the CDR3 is TGCAGCGTTGGACAGGACAATGAGCAGTTCTTC.

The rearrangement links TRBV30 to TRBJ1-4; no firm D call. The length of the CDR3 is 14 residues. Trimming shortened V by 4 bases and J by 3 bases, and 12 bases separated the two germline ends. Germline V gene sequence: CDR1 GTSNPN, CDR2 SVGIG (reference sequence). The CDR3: CAWTKVGANEKLFF. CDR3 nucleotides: TGTGCCTGGACTAAGGTCGGGGCTAATGAAAAACTGTTTTTT. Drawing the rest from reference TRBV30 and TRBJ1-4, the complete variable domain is SQTIHQWPATLVQPVGSPLSLECTVEGTSNPNLYWYRQAAGRGLQLLFYSVGIGQISSEVPQNLSASRPQDRQFILSSKKLLLSDSGFYLCAWTKVGANEKLFFGSGTQLSVL.

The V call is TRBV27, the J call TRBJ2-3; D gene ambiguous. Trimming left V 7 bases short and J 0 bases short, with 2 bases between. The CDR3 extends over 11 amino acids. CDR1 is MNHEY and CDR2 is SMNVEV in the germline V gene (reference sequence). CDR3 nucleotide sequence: TGTGCCAGCACTAGCACAGATACGCAGTATTTT. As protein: CASTSTDTQYF.

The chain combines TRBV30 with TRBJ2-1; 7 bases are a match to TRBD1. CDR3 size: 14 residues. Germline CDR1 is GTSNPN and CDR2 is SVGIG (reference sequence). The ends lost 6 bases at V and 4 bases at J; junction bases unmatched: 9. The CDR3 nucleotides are TGTGCCTGTTCGGGACAGAGAGGATACAATGAGCAGTTCTTC. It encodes CACSGQRGYNEQFF.

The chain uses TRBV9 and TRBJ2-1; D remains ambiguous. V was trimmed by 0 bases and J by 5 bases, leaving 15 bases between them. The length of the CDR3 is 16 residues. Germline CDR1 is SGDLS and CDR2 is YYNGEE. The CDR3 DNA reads TGTGCCAGCAGCGTAGGGGTCAGGCCCCAGGACAATGAGCAGTTCTTC. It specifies CASSVGVRPQDNEQFF.

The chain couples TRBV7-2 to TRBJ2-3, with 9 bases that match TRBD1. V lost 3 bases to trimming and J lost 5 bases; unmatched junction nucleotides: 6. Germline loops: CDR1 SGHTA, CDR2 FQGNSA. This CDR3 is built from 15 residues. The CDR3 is CASSFRDRDGDTQYF. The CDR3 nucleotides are TGTGCCAGCAGCTTCCGGGACAGGGACGGAGATACGCAGTATTTT.

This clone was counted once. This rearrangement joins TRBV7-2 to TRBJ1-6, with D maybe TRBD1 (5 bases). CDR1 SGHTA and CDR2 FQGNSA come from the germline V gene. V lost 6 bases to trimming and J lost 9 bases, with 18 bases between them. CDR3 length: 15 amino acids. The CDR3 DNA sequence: TGTGCCAGCAGTTGGATAGGTGGCACAGGTTCACCCCTCCACTTT. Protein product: CASSWIGGTGSPLHF.

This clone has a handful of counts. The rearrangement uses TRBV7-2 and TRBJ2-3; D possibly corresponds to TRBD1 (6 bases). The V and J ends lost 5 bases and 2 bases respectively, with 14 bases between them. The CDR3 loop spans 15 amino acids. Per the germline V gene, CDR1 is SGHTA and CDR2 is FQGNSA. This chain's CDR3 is CASSRRGGTTDTQYF. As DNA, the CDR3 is TGTGCCAGCAGCCGGCGAGGGGGAACCACAGATACGCAGTATTTT.